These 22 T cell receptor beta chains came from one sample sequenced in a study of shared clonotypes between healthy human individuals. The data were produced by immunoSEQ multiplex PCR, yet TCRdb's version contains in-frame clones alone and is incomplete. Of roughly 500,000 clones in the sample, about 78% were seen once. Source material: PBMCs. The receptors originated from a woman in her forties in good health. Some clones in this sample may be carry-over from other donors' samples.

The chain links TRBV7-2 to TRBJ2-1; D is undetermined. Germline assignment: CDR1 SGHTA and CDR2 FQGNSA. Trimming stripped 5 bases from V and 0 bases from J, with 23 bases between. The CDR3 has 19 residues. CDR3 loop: CASSTSQGPSWSSYNEQFF. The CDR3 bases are TGTGCCAGCAGCACATCTCAAGGACCGTCGTGGAGCTCCTACAATGAGCAGTTCTTC. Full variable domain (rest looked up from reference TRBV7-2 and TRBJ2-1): GAGVSQSPSNKVTEKGKDVELRCDPISGHTALYWYRQSLGQGLEFLIYFQGNSAPDKSGLPSDRFSAERTGGSVSTLTIQRTQQEDSAVYLCASSTSQGPSWSSYNEQFFGPGTRLTVL.

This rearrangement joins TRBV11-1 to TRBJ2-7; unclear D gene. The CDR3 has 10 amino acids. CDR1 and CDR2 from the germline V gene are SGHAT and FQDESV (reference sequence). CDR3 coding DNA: TGTGCCAGCACCATTCGTAAGGGAAGGGTC. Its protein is CASTIRKGRV.

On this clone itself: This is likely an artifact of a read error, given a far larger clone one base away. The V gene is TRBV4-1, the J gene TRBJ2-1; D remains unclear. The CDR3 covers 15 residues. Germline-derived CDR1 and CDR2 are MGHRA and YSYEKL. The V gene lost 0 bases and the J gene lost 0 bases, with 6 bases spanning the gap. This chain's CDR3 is CASSQEASSYNEQFF. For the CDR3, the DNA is TGCGCCAGCAGCCAAGAGGCGAGCTCCTACAATGAGCAGTTCTTC.

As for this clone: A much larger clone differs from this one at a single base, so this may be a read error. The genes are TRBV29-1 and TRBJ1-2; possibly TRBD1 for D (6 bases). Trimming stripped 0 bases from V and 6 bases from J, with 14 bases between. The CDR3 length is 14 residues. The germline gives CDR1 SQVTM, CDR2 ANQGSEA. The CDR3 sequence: CSVEDRGAGNGYTF. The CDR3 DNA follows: TGCAGCGTTGAAGATCGGGGGGCAGGGAATGGCTACACCTTC.

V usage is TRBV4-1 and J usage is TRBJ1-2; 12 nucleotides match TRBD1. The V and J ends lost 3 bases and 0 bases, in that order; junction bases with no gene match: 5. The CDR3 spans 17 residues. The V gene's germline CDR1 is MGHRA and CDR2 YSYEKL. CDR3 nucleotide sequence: TGCGCCAGCAGCCATGGGACAGGGGGCCTCCCTAACTATGGCTACACCTTC. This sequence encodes CASSHGTGGLPNYGYTF.

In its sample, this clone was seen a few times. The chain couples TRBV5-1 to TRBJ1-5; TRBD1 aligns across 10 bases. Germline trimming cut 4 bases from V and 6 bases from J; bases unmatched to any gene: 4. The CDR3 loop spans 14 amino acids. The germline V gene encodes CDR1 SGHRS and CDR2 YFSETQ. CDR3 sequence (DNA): TGCGCCAGCAGCCCGGACAGGGGGACTCAGCCCCAGCATTTT. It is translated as CASSPDRGTQPQHF.

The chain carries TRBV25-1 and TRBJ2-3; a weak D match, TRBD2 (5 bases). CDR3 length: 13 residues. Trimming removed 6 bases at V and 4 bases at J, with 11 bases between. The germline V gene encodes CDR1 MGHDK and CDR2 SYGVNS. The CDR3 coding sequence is TGTGCCAGCAGGCGTGGGAGCGCAGATACGCAGTATTTT. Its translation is CASRRGSADTQYF.

For the CDR3, the DNA is TGTGCCAGCAGGTCCACTAGCGGCTCCTACGAGCAGTACTTC. This sequence encodes CASRSTSGSYEQYF. The rearrangement links TRBV6-6 to TRBJ2-7; TRBD2 agrees at 8 bases. V shed 6 bases and J 0 bases; nucleotides not matched to a gene: 4. Germline-derived CDR1 and CDR2 are MNHNY and SVGAGI (reference sequence). This CDR3 spans 14 amino acids.

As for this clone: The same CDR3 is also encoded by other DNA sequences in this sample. The CDR3 sequence is CASSPPRDNYGYTF. In DNA, the CDR3 is TGTGCCAGCTCACCACCAAGGGATAACTATGGCTACACCTTC. The chain carries TRBV18 and TRBJ1-2, with unresolved D. This CDR3 has 14 residues. Per the germline V gene, CDR1 is KGHSH and CDR2 is LQKENI. The ends were cut back, 0 bases at V and 1 base at J, with 6 bases in the middle. The full variable domain, its missing parts supplied by reference TRBV18 and TRBJ1-2, is NAGVMQNPRHLVRRRGQEARLRCSPMKGHSHVYWYRQLPEEGLKFMVYLQKENIIDESGMPKERFSAEFPKEGPSILRIQQVVRGDSAAYFCASSPPRDNYGYTFGSGTRLTVV.

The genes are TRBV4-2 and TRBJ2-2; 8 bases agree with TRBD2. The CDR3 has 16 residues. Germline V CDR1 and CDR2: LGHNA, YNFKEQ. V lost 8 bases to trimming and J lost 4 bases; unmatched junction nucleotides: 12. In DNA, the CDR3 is TGTGCCAGCCGCAGCACCGGGAGGGCCGTCACCGGGGAGCTGTTTTTT. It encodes CASRSTGRAVTGELFF.

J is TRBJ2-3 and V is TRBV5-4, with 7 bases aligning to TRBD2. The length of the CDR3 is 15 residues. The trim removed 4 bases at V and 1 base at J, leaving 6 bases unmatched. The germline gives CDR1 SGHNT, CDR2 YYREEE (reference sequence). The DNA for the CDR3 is TGTGCCAGCAGCCAGACTAGCCTCGGCACAGATACGCAGTATTTT. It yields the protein CASSQTSLGTDTQYF.

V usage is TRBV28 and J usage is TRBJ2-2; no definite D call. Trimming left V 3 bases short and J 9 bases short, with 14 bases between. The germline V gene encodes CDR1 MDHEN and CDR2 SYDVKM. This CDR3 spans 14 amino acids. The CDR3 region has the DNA TGTGCCAGCAGTTTCCGCCCTATCAACCGGGAGCTGTTTTTT. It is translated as CASSFRPINRELFF.

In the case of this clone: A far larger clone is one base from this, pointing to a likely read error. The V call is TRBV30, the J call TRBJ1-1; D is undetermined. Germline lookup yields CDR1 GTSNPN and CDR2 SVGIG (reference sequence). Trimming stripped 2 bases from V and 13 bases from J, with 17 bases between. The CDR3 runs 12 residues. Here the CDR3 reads CAWSLPVSKDFF. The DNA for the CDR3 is TGTGCCTGGAGTCTCCCTGTGTCGAAAGATTTCTTT.

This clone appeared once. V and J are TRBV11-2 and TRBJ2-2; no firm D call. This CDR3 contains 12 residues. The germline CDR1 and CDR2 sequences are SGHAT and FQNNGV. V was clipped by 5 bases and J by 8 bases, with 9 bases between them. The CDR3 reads CASSRNQGELFF. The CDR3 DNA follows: TGTGCCAGCAGCCGGAATCAAGGGGAGCTGTTTTTT.

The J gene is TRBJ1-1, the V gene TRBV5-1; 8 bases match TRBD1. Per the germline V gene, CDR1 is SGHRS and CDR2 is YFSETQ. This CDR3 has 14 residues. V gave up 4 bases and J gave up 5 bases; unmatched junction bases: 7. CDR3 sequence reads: CASSQRQGKTEAFF. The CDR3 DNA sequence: TGCGCCAGCAGCCAAAGACAGGGGAAGACTGAAGCTTTCTTT.

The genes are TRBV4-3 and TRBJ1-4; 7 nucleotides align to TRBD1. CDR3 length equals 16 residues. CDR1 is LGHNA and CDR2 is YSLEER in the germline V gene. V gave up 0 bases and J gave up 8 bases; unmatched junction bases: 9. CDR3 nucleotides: TGCGCCAGCAGCCAAGATTTCGGGACAGTGGGAGAAAAACTGTTTTTT. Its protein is CASSQDFGTVGEKLFF.

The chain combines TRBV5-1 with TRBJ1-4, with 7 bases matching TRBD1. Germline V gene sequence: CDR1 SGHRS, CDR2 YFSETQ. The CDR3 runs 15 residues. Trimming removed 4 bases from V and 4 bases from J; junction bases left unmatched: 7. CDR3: CASSPQGLGNEKLFF. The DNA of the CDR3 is TGCGCCAGCAGCCCACAGGGGCTAGGTAATGAAAAACTGTTTTTT.

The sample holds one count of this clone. The CDR3 reads CASSLAELAGPSYNEQFF. The CDR3 nucleotides are TGTGCCAGCTCACTCGCTGAATTAGCGGGCCCTTCCTACAATGAGCAGTTCTTC. The chain is built from TRBV18 and TRBJ2-1; 7 bases match TRBD2. The CDR3 has 18 residues. V was pared by 4 bases and J by 1 base, with 13 bases of the junction left unmatched. Germline values: CDR1 KGHSH, CDR2 LQKENI.

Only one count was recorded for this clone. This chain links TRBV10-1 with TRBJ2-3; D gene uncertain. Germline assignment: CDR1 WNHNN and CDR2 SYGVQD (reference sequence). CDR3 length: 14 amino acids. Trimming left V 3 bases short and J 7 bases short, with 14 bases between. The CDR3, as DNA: TGCGCCAGCAGTGACCAGAAGAGTACTAATACGCAGTATTTT. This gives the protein CASSDQKSTNTQYF.

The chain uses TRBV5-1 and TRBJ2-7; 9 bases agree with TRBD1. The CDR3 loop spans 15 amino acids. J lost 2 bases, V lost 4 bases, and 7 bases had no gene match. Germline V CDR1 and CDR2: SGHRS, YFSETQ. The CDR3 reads CASSPIGTGPYEQYF. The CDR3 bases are TGCGCCAGCAGCCCTATCGGGACAGGGCCCTACGAGCAGTACTTC.

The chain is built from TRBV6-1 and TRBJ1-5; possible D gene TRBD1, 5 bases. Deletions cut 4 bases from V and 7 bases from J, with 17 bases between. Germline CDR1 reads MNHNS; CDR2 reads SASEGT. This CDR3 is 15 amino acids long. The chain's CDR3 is CASSVESRGLQPQHF. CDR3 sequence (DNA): TGTGCCAGCAGTGTGGAGTCTAGGGGTTTGCAGCCCCAGCATTTT.

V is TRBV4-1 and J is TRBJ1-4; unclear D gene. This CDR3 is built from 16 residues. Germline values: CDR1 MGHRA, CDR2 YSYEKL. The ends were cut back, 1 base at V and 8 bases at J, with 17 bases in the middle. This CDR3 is CASSQGPPALYEKLFF. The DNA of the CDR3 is TGCGCCAGCAGCCAAGGCCCGCCAGCCCTTTACGAAAAACTGTTTTTT.